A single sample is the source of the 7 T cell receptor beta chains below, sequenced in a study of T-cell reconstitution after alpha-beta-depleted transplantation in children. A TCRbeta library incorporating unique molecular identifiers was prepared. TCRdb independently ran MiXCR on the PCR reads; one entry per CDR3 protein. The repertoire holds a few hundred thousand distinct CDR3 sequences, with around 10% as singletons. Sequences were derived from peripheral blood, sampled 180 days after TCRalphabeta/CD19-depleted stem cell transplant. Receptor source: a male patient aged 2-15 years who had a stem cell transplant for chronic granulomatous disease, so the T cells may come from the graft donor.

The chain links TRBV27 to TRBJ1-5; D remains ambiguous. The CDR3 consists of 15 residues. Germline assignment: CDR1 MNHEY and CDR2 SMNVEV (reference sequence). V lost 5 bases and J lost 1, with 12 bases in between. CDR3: CASSPLPGSNQPQHF. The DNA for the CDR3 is TGTGCCAGCAGTCCACTTCCCGGGAGCAATCAGCCCCAGCATTTT.

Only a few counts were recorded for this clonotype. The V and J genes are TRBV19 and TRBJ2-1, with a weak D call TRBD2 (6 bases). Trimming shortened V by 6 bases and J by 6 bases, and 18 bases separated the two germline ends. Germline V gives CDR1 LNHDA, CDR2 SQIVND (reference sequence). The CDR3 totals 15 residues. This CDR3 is CASRPTGRKVNEQFF. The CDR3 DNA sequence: TGTGCCAGTAGGCCGACCGGGAGAAAAGTCAATGAGCAGTTCTTC.

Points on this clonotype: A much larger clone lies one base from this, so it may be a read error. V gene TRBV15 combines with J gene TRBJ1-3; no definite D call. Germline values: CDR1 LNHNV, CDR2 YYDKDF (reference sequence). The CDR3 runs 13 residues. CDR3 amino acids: CATNRDLGNTIYF. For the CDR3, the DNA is TGTGCCACCAACAGAGATCTTGGAAACACCATATATTTT.

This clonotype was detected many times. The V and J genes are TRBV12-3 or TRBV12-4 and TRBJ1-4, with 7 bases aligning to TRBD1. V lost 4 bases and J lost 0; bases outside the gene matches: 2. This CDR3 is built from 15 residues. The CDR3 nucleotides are TGTGCCAGCAGTTGGACAGGCCCAACTAATGAAAAACTGTTTTTT. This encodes CASSWTGPTNEKLFF.

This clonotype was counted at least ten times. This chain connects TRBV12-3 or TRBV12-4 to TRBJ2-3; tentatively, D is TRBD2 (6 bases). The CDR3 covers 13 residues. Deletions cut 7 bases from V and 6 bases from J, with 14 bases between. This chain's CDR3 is CASNLSGDDTQYF. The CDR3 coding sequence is TGTGCCAGCAACCTCTCGGGGGACGATACGCAGTATTTT.

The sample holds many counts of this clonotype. CDR3 in amino acids: CASRTGTSGEQFF. Written as DNA, the CDR3 is TGTGCCAGCAGAACCGGGACTAGTGGTGAGCAGTTCTTC. The chain combines TRBV6-2 or TRBV6-3 with TRBJ2-1; TRBD2 matches 8 bases. The junction had 7 bases not matched to a gene; V was cut back by 6 bases and J by 9 bases. This CDR3 has 13 residues. Germline V gives CDR1 MNHEY, CDR2 SVGEGT.

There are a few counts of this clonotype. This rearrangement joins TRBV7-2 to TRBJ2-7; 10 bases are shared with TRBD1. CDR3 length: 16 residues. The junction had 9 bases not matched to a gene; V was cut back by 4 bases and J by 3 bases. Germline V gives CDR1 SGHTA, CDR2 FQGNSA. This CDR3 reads CASSSRQGALVYEQYF. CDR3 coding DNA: TGTGCCAGCAGCTCCCGACAGGGGGCATTAGTCTACGAGCAGTACTTC.